The rows below give T cell receptor beta chains drawn from one sample of a study of cytomegalovirus exposure and HLA in healthy donors. Generated by immunoSEQ multiplex PCR, the TCRdb table keeps only in-frame clones and is missing some. Of hundreds of thousands of clones listed, around 89% were seen once; the top ten hold roughly 1%. The sequenced material came from PBMCs. These receptors all come from a woman under 30 in good health and CMV-seronegative. CDR3s include the opening cysteine and the closing phenylalanine or tryptophan. The order of the fields is J gene, V gene, D gene, clone size, CDR3 protein, CDR3 DNA. The D gene is left open where the match is weak. Size tells how often a clone was seen (once, few, many) or the class of an expanded clone, and some rows leave it out.

j_call: TRBJ1-1
v_call: TRBV7-8
d_call: NA
clone_size: NA
cdr3_aa: CASSLVPGRTEAFF
cdr3_nt: TGTGCCAGCAGCTTAGTACCGGGAAGGACTGAAGCTTTCTTT

j_call: TRBJ1-1
v_call: TRBV6-5
d_call: NA
clone_size: NA
cdr3_aa: CASSYAGPTNTEAFF
cdr3_nt: TGTGCCAGCAGTTACGCGGGACCTACAAACACTGAAGCTTTCTTT

j_call: TRBJ2-1
v_call: TRBV6-7
d_call: NA
clone_size: NA
cdr3_aa: CASSYANLTNEQFF
cdr3_nt: TGTGCCAGCAGTTACGCGAACCTCACCAATGAGCAGTTCTTC

j_call: TRBJ2-7
v_call: TRBV5-1
d_call: NA
clone_size: NA
cdr3_aa: CASSLMAGTYEQYF
cdr3_nt: TGCGCCAGCAGCTTGATGGCAGGAACCTACGAGCAGTACTTC

j_call: TRBJ1-1
v_call: TRBV6-1
d_call: TRBD1
clone_size: NA
cdr3_aa: CASSGTVNTEAFF
cdr3_nt: TGTGCCAGCAGCGGGACAGTCAACACTGAAGCTTTCTTT

j_call: TRBJ2-1
v_call: TRBV6-1
d_call: TRBD2
clone_size: NA
cdr3_aa: CASSDLASGGLDEQFF
cdr3_nt: TGTGCCAGCAGTGACCTGGCTAGCGGCGGATTGGATGAGCAGTTCTTC

j_call: TRBJ2-5
v_call: TRBV4-3
d_call: NA
clone_size: NA
cdr3_aa: CASSQESGETQYF
cdr3_nt: TGCGCCAGCAGCCAAGAGTCGGGGGAGACCCAGTACTTC

j_call: TRBJ1-2
v_call: TRBV19
d_call: NA
clone_size: few
cdr3_aa: CASSVPSRLLARNFYGYTF
cdr3_nt: TGTGCCAGTAGTGTCCCCTCCCGCCTCCTCGCCAGGAACTTCTATGGCTACACCTTC

j_call: TRBJ2-3
v_call: TRBV18
d_call: TRBD2
clone_size: NA
cdr3_aa: CASSPGRLAGLTDTQYF
cdr3_nt: TGTGCCAGCTCACCAGGGCGACTAGCGGGGCTCACAGATACGCAGTATTTT

j_call: TRBJ2-7
v_call: TRBV4-3
d_call: NA
clone_size: few
cdr3_aa: CASSQEFEFLSYEQYF
cdr3_nt: TGCGCCAGCAGCCAAGAATTCGAGTTTTTGTCCTACGAGCAGTACTTC

j_call: TRBJ1-2
v_call: TRBV9
d_call: NA
clone_size: NA
cdr3_aa: CASSGTAVRFYGYTF
cdr3_nt: TGTGCCAGCAGCGGAACAGCAGTCCGTTTCTATGGCTACACCTTC

j_call: TRBJ1-5
v_call: TRBV6-5
d_call: TRBD1
clone_size: NA
cdr3_aa: CASRPQGAVAQPQHF
cdr3_nt: TGTGCCAGCAGACCACAGGGGGCGGTAGCTCAGCCCCAGCATTTT

j_call: TRBJ1-2
v_call: TRBV27
d_call: TRBD1
clone_size: NA
cdr3_aa: CASSVGQGVGGYTF
cdr3_nt: TGTGCCAGCAGTGTCGGACAGGGCGTCGGAGGCTACACCTTC

j_call: TRBJ2-1
v_call: TRBV19
d_call: NA
clone_size: NA
cdr3_aa: CASIMPGNNEQFF
cdr3_nt: TGTGCCAGTATTATGCCGGGGAACAATGAGCAGTTCTTC

j_call: TRBJ1-1
v_call: TRBV6-1
d_call: TRBD1
clone_size: NA
cdr3_aa: CASRTGGRTTEAFF
cdr3_nt: TGTGCCAGCAGGACAGGGGGCCGGACCACTGAAGCTTTCTTT

j_call: TRBJ2-3
v_call: TRBV5-6
d_call: NA
clone_size: NA
cdr3_aa: CASSLKGGDTQYF
cdr3_nt: TGTGCCAGCAGCTTGAAGGGGGGGGATACGCAGTATTTT

j_call: TRBJ2-3
v_call: TRBV7-2
d_call: NA
clone_size: NA
cdr3_aa: CASSPRGMDTQYF
cdr3_nt: TGTGCCAGCAGCCCCCGCGGCATGGATACGCAGTATTTT

j_call: TRBJ2-5
v_call: TRBV7-2
d_call: NA
clone_size: NA
cdr3_aa: CASSLGQVRETQYF
cdr3_nt: TGTGCCAGCAGCTTAGGACAGGTCAGGGAGACCCAGTACTTC

j_call: TRBJ2-1
v_call: TRBV10-3
d_call: NA
clone_size: NA
cdr3_aa: CAIKRDKLASDNEQFF
cdr3_nt: TGTGCCATCAAAAGAGACAAGCTAGCTTCTGACAATGAGCAGTTCTTC

j_call: TRBJ1-3
v_call: TRBV5-6
d_call: TRBD1
clone_size: NA
cdr3_aa: CASSFRRQGRNTIYF
cdr3_nt: TGTGCCAGCAGCTTTAGGAGACAGGGGAGAAACACCATATATTTT

j_call: TRBJ2-3
v_call: TRBV5-1
d_call: TRBD2
clone_size: NA
cdr3_aa: CASRPDWIAGGRGDTQYF
cdr3_nt: TGCGCCAGCAGACCCGACTGGATAGCGGGCGGGCGAGGAGATACGCAGTATTTT

j_call: TRBJ2-5
v_call: TRBV27
d_call: TRBD2
clone_size: NA
cdr3_aa: CASSLHRVVAGGQETQYF
cdr3_nt: TGTGCCAGCAGTTTACACCGTGTGGTAGCGGGAGGACAAGAGACCCAGTACTTC

j_call: TRBJ1-1
v_call: TRBV10-1
d_call: NA
clone_size: NA
cdr3_aa: CASREGGGVNTEAFF
cdr3_nt: TGCGCTAGCAGGGAGGGAGGGGGGGTGAACACTGAAGCTTTCTTT

j_call: TRBJ2-5
v_call: TRBV7-9
d_call: TRBD1
clone_size: NA
cdr3_aa: CASSLGTGGETQYF
cdr3_nt: TGTGCCAGCAGCTTGGGGACAGGGGGAGAGACCCAGTACTTC

j_call: TRBJ1-6
v_call: TRBV6-1
d_call: NA
clone_size: NA
cdr3_aa: CASSLQGGNSPLHF
cdr3_nt: TGTGCCAGCAGCCTCCAGGGAGGTAATTCACCCCTCCACTTT

j_call: TRBJ2-7
v_call: TRBV11-3
d_call: TRBD2
clone_size: NA
cdr3_aa: CASSLDMEREGRRYEQYF
cdr3_nt: TGTGCCAGCAGCTTAGACATGGAGCGGGAGGGCCGTCGCTACGAGCAGTACTTC

j_call: TRBJ1-1
v_call: TRBV4-3
d_call: NA
clone_size: NA
cdr3_aa: CASSQVPTMNTEAFF
cdr3_nt: TGCGCCAGCAGCCAAGTACCCACTATGAACACTGAAGCTTTCTTT

j_call: TRBJ2-3
v_call: TRBV27
d_call: NA
clone_size: NA
cdr3_aa: CASSPLPGGNTDTQYF
cdr3_nt: TGTGCCAGCAGTCCTTTACCAGGGGGGAACACAGATACGCAGTATTTT

j_call: TRBJ2-5
v_call: TRBV6-5
d_call: TRBD2
clone_size: NA
cdr3_aa: CASSYGRGGVEAQYF
cdr3_nt: TGTGCCAGCAGTTACGGCCGGGGGGGTGTGGAGGCCCAGTACTTC

j_call: TRBJ1-5
v_call: TRBV10-2
d_call: NA
clone_size: NA
cdr3_aa: CASSEGDQPQHF
cdr3_nt: TGCGCCAGCAGTGAAGGAGATCAGCCCCAGCATTTT

j_call: TRBJ2-2
v_call: TRBV5-1
d_call: TRBD2
clone_size: NA
cdr3_aa: CASSLIPGGPYTGELFF
cdr3_nt: TGCGCCAGCAGCTTGATTCCGGGAGGGCCTTACACCGGGGAGCTGTTTTTT

j_call: TRBJ2-2
v_call: TRBV6-5
d_call: NA
clone_size: NA
cdr3_aa: CASSLLVGGELFF
cdr3_nt: TGTGCCAGCAGTCTCTTAGTTGGCGGGGAGCTGTTTTTT

j_call: TRBJ2-7
v_call: TRBV5-1
d_call: TRBD2
clone_size: many
cdr3_aa: CASSSGVAGDFDEQYF
cdr3_nt: TGCGCCAGCAGCTCCGGGGTAGCGGGAGACTTTGACGAGCAGTACTTC

j_call: TRBJ2-7
v_call: TRBV27
d_call: TRBD2
clone_size: once
cdr3_aa: CASSLLRGAGGPDEQYF
cdr3_nt: TGTGCCAGCAGTTTATTACGGGGAGCGGGAGGGCCGGATGAGCAGTACTTC

j_call: TRBJ2-1
v_call: TRBV2
d_call: NA
clone_size: NA
cdr3_aa: CASITGRPFF
cdr3_nt: TGTGCCAGCATTACAGGACGACCGTTCTTC

j_call: TRBJ2-7
v_call: TRBV6-1
d_call: NA
clone_size: NA
cdr3_aa: CASSLDGESYEQYF
cdr3_nt: TGTGCCAGCAGTTTAGATGGGGAGTCCTACGAGCAGTACTTC

j_call: TRBJ2-1
v_call: TRBV13
d_call: TRBD1
clone_size: NA
cdr3_aa: CASSFGTGGVYNEQFF
cdr3_nt: TGTGCCAGCAGCTTCGGGACAGGGGGAGTGTACAATGAGCAGTTCTTC

j_call: TRBJ2-1
v_call: TRBV7-2
d_call: NA
clone_size: NA
cdr3_aa: CASSLGSVFEQFF
cdr3_nt: TGTGCCAGCAGCTTAGGTTCAGTTTTTGAGCAGTTCTTC

j_call: TRBJ1-1
v_call: TRBV6-1
d_call: NA
clone_size: NA
cdr3_aa: CASREMNGNTEAFF
cdr3_nt: TGTGCCAGCAGGGAGATGAACGGGAACACTGAAGCTTTCTTT

j_call: TRBJ2-7
v_call: TRBV27
d_call: NA
clone_size: NA
cdr3_aa: CASTTYEQYF
cdr3_nt: TGTGCCAGCACCACCTACGAGCAGTACTTC

j_call: TRBJ2-1
v_call: TRBV4-3
d_call: TRBD2
clone_size: NA
cdr3_aa: CASSLGGLAGGQYEQFF
cdr3_nt: TGCGCCAGCAGCCTCGGGGGACTAGCGGGGGGGCAATATGAGCAGTTCTTC

j_call: TRBJ2-6
v_call: TRBV27
d_call: TRBD2
clone_size: NA
cdr3_aa: CASSLKPGLAISGANVLTF
cdr3_nt: TGTGCCAGCAGTCTTAAACCGGGACTAGCGATCTCTGGGGCCAACGTCCTGACTTTC

j_call: TRBJ2-7
v_call: TRBV11-2
d_call: NA
clone_size: NA
cdr3_aa: CASSSYRASPYEQYF
cdr3_nt: TGTGCCAGCAGCTCCTACAGGGCCTCGCCTTACGAGCAGTACTTC

j_call: TRBJ1-5
v_call: TRBV7-2
d_call: TRBD1
clone_size: NA
cdr3_aa: CASRLGTGSNQPQHF
cdr3_nt: TGTGCCAGCAGATTAGGGACAGGGTCGAATCAGCCCCAGCATTTT

j_call: TRBJ2-7
v_call: TRBV21-1
d_call: NA
clone_size: NA
cdr3_aa: CASKGIAGGETYEQYF
cdr3_nt: TGTGCCAGCAAGGGGATAGCGGGGGGCGAGACCTACGAGCAGTACTTC